This TCR beta chain was recovered during a study of T cells in Graves' hyperthyroidism and ophthalmopathy (dated by TCRdb to between 2018 and 2021). About the full investigation: Peripheral blood samples were taken at initial diagnosis, before any treatment was given. A discovery cohort of approximately 100 patients, about 40 with Graves' ophthalmopathy and 55 to 60 with stable Graves' hyperthyroidism, was used to find distinguishing TCR V-J signatures. An independent validation cohort of under 20 hyperthyroidism patients and about 15 patients who later progressed to ophthalmopathy tested prospective prediction of ophthalmopathy. For training and testing, the roughly 100 patients in the discovery cohort were randomly divided in a 7:3 ratio. In addition, the study compared T-cell repertoires in thyroid tissue and in blood from six Graves' hyperthyroidism patients. After blood sampling, hyperthyroidism patients were treated with methimazole at a starting dose of 30 mg daily, and ophthalmopathy patients were treated with high-dose intravenous methylprednisolone. The paper reports TCR Vbeta CDR3 sequencing of 140 or so peripheral blood samples: approximately 41 ophthalmopathy, under 80 hyperthyroidism and some 17 progressor patients. What the work shows at the level of the full study, not this receptor alone: Blood samples also contained most of the expanded thyroid clonotypes (frequency above 0.001), which suggests that blood repertoires may reflect thyroid immune responses. A model built on a 13 V-J signature distinguished ophthalmopathy from stable hyperthyroidism, reaching around 90% sensitivity and 81.08% specificity in cross-validation and 80%/75% in testing. Sample size was not statistically predetermined, and blinding of investigators to group allocation was not performed. In validation, progression to ophthalmopathy was predicted by the model with roughly 69% sensitivity and 72.22% specificity, a median of 6.5 months before onset.

Moderately to severely active disease, a Clinical Activity Score of at least 3, a NOSPECS grade of at least 4, and a duration under 3 months were present in ophthalmopathy patients. The study excluded patients with uncontrolled infections, other autoimmune diseases, pregnancy or lactation. Diagnoses relied on clinical symptoms, serum thyroxine and TRAb, thyroid ultrasound and orbital computed tomography. Ficoll-Paque density gradient centrifugation was used to isolate PBMCs from approximately 10 ml of fresh peripheral blood. Trizol reagent was used to extract total RNA, and RNA quality was then checked on an Agilent 2100 Bioanalyzer. TCR beta CDR3 regions were amplified from RNA transcripts. The TCR CDR3 was subjected to a first round of RT-PCR using the HTBI primer set and the Qiagen OneStep RT-PCR kit. A second multiplex PCR round built the libraries, followed by size selection and purification. Libraries were sequenced paired-end with 100 bp reads on an Illumina HiSeq2000. As for how the authors treated the data: SOAPnuke was used to process the raw data, removing reads that contained adapters or uncalled bases, had a mean Phred below 15, or lacked an exact match to the constant primer or identifier. High-quality paired reads were merged using COPE v1.2.5, and each unique nucleotide sequence was defined as a clonotype. MiTCR v1.1 was used to align clonotypes to the IMGT TRBV, TRBD and TRBJ reference segments. Analysis was restricted to V-J combinations with a frequency above 0.0001, which covered about 99% of repertoires. The TCS score was defined as the ratio of F50 (clonal expansion) to E x V (chaos), calculated using BLOSUM62-based TCRdist between CDR3 peptides within each V-J. Welch's t-statistics and random forest reduced roughly 500 V-J features to 10 to 15, which were used in a naive Bayes classifier (R e1071). TCRdb took the public reads, trimmed them with fastp at Q25, ran MiXCR for clone calling and kept in-frame beta chains. Identical CDR3 protein sequences are pooled into one entry, listed with their most common genes and DNA. These V and J calls originate from TCRdb's pipeline instead of the authors' own analysis. The sample table lists more than 350,000 distinct CDR3 sequences, about 16% of them with a count of one. 15% to 20% of the sample lies in the top ten.

The germline V and J ends show losses of 3 bases and 0 bases respectively, and no gene match explains 3 bases of the junction. From its cysteine to its phenylalanine, the CDR3 spans 15 amino acids. Here the CDR3 DNA is all that survives: 45 bases in frame from base 1. From a lookup of the germline V gene (reference sequence), CDR1 and CDR2 are MNHEY and SMNVEV. This clonotype was found a few times. The clone's antigen remains unknown. There are no base qualities to consult, and no much larger clone falls within one base. Input material: blood. The chain is made from TRBV27 and TRBJ2-3, and 7 bases in between align with TRBD2. The receptor was isolated from a woman aged 55-69 years with Graves' ophthalmopathy. The CDR3 has the sequence CASSLGRASTDTQYF. DNA sequence: TGTGCCAGCAGTTTGGGGAGGGCTAGCACAGATACGCAGTATTTT.